This T cell receptor (beta chain) derives from a study of blood T cell repertoires in COVID-19. Across the study: The analysed material was cDNA or gDNA that came from T cells, B-cell-depleted T cells, or PBMCs.

How the authors handled the data: For nucleated cells, counts were estimated from reference gene primer amplification. Data came from immunoSEQ multiplex PCR; TCRdb stores just in-frame clones and leaves some out. Clonal size and the V and J genes are those of that table, whereas D and trimming came from the DNA. Here the sample spans 110,000 to 150,000 clones, around 81% being singletons. This CDR3 contains 13 residues. The ends were cut back, 3 bases at V and 9 bases at J, with 12 bases in the middle. Per germline, CDR1 SGHTA and CDR2 FQGTGA. Sample: peripheral blood. This rearrangement joins TRBV7-3 to TRBJ2-1; D call uncertain. The sequence came from a woman aged 50 to 60 with acute or convalescent COVID-19. Here the CDR3 reads CASSFSYYSEQFF. The CDR3 DNA sequence: TGTGCCAGCAGCTTTTCGTACTATTCTGAGCAGTTCTTC.